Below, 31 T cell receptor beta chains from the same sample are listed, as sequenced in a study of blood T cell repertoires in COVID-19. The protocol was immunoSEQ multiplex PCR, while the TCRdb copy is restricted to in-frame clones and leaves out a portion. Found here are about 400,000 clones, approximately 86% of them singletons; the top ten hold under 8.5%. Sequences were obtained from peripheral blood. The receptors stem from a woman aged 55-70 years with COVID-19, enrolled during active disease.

CDR3 residues: CASSRDTSEAFF. CDR3 nucleotide sequence: TGTGCCAGCAGCCGGGACACTTCTGAAGCTTTCTTT. V usage is TRBV7-9 and J usage is TRBJ1-1, with D tentatively TRBD1 (6 bases). Trimming took 5 bases from V and 6 from J, leaving 10 bases between them. CDR1 and CDR2 from the germline V gene are SEHNR and FQNEAQ (reference sequence). CDR3 size: 12 residues. Together with reference TRBV7-9 and TRBJ1-1, the CDR3 gives the full variable domain: DTGVSQNPRHKITKRGQNVTFRCDPISEHNRLYWYRQTLGQGPEFLTYFQNEAQLEKSRLLSDRFSAERPKGSFSTLEIQRTEQGDSAMYLCASSRDTSEAFFGQGTRLTVV.

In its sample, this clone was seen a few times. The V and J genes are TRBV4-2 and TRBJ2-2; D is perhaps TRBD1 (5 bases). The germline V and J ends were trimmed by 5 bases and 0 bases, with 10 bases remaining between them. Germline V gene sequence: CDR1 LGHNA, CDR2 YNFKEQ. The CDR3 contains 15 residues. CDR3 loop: CASSYQGANTGELFF. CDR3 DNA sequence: TGTGCCAGCAGCTACCAAGGGGCGAACACCGGGGAGCTGTTTTTT.

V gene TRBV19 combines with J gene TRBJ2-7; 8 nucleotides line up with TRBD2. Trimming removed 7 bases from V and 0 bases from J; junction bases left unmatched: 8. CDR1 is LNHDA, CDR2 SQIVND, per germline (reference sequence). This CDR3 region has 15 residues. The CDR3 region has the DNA TGTGCCAGTATCCCCGGGGGGGGCCCCTCCTACGAGCAGTACTTC. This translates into CASIPGGGPSYEQYF.

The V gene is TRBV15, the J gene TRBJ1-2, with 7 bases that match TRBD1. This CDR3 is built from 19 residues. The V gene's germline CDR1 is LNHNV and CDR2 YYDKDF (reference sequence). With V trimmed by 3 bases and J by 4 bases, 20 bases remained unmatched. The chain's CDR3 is CATSSFSGTAKDLFYGYTF. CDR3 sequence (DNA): TGTGCCACCAGCAGTTTCTCCGGGACAGCCAAAGACCTATTCTATGGCTACACCTTC.

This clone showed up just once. The CDR3 region is CASSLRQGAFDYGYTF. The CDR3 coding sequence is TGTGCCAGCAGCTTACGGCAGGGGGCATTTGACTATGGCTACACCTTC. The V call is TRBV11-2, the J call TRBJ1-2; 8 bases fit TRBD1. CDR3 length: 16 residues. J gave up 3 bases and V 2 bases, and 8 bases lay outside the gene matches. In germline, CDR1 is SGHAT, CDR2 FQNNGV.

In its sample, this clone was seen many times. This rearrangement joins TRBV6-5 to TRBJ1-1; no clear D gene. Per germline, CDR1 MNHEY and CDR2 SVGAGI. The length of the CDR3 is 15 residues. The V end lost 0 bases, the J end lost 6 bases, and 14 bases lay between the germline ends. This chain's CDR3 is CASSYSGLRRSEAFF. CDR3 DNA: TGTGCCAGCAGTTACTCCGGGTTAAGACGGTCTGAAGCTTTCTTT.

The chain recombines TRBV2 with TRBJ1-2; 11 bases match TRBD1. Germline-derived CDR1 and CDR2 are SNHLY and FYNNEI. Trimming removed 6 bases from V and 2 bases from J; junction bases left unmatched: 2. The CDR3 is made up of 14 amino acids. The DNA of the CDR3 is TGTGCCAGCAGAGGACAGGGGGCAAACTATGGCTACACCTTC. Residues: CASRGQGANYGYTF.

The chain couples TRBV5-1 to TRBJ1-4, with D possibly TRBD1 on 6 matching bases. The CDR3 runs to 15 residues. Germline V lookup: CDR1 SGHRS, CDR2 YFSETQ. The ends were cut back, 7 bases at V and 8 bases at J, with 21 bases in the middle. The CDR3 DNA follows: TGCGCCAGCTCACTACAGGGCGCGACAAGGGAAAAACTGTTTTTT. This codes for CASSLQGATREKLFF.

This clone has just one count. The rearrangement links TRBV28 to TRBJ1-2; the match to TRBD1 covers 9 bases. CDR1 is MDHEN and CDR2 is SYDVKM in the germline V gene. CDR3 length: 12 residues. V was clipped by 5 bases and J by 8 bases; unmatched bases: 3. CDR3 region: CASSRQGDGYTF. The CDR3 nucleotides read TGTGCCAGCAGTAGACAGGGGGACGGCTACACCTTC.

The CDR3 region is CAWSVQGGENGYTF. The CDR3 DNA reads TGTGCCTGGAGTGTACAGGGAGGGGAGAATGGCTACACCTTC. This sequence joins TRBV30 and TRBJ1-2; D is possibly TRBD1 (6 bases). Germline-derived CDR1 and CDR2 are GTSNPN and SVGIG (reference sequence). V lost 0 bases, J lost 6 bases, and 14 bases lay in between. This CDR3 contains 14 residues.

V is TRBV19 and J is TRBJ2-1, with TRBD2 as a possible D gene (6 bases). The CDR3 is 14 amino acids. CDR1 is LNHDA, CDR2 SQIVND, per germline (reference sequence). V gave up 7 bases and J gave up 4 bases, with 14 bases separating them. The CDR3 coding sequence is TGTGCCAGTAATGAGGCGACTAGTTACAATGAGCAGTTCTTC. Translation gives CASNEATSYNEQFF.

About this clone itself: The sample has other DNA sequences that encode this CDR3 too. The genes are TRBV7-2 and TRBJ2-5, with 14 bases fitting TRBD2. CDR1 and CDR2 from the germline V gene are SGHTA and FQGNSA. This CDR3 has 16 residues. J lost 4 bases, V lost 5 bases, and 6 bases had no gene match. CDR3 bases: TGTGCCAGCAGCCCGAGACTAGCGGGGGGGCGAGAGACCCAGTACTTC. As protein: CASSPRLAGGRETQYF. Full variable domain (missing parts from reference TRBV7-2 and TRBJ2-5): GAGVSQSPSNKVTEKGKDVELRCDPISGHTALYWYRQSLGQGLEFLIYFQGNSAPDKSGLPSDRFSAERTGGSVSTLTIQRTQQEDSAVYLCASSPRLAGGRETQYFGPGTRLLVL.

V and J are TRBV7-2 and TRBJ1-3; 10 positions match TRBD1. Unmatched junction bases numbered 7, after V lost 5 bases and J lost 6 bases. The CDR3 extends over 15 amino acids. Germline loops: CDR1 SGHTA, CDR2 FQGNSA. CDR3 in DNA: TGTGCCAGCAGCATCGCCGGGACAGGGGTAAACACCATATATTTT. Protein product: CASSIAGTGVNTIYF.

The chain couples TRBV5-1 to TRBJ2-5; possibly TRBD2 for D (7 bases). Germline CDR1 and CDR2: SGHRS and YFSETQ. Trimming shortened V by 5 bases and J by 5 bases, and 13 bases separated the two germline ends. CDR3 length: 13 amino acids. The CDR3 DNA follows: TGCGCCAGCAGGGGGGGGCTCGTGGAGACCCAGTACTTC. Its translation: CASRGGLVETQYF.

The CDR3 DNA reads TGTGCCTTACTTTACGGACAGGGCAACAATTCACCCCTCCACTTT. This encodes CALLYGQGNNSPLHF. The chain has TRBV2 and TRBJ1-6, with 8 positions matching TRBD1. Unmatched junction bases numbered 13, after V lost 11 bases and J lost 7 bases. In germline, CDR1 is SNHLY, CDR2 FYNNEI. The CDR3 totals 15 residues.

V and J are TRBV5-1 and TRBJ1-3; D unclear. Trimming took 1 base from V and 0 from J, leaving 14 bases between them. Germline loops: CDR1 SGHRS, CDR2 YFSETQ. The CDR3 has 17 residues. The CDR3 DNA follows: TGCGCCAGCAGCTTGTCCCCCGTGACTGCCTCTGGAAACACCATATATTTT. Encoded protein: CASSLSPVTASGNTIYF.

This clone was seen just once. As DNA, the CDR3 is TGTGCCAGCTCTTCAGTGGGCAGTCAAGAGACCCAGTACTTC. This sequence encodes CASSSVGSQETQYF. The gene calls are TRBV7-9 and TRBJ2-5; D is uncertain. Germline CDR1 and CDR2: SEHNR and FQNEAQ (reference sequence). Trimming stripped 8 bases from V and 2 bases from J, with 15 bases between. CDR3 length: 14 amino acids.

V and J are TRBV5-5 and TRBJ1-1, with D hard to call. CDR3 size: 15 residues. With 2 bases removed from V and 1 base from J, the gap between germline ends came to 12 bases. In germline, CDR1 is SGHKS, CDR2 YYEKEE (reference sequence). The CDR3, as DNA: TGTGCCAGCAGCTTCGGACTAATGGGGAACACTGAAGCTTTCTTT. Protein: CASSFGLMGNTEAFF.

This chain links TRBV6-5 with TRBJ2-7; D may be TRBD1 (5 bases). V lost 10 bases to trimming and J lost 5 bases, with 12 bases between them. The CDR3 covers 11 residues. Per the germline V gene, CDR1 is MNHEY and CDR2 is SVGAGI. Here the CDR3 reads CATRQFDEQYF. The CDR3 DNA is TGTGCCACCAGACAGTTTGACGAGCAGTACTTC.

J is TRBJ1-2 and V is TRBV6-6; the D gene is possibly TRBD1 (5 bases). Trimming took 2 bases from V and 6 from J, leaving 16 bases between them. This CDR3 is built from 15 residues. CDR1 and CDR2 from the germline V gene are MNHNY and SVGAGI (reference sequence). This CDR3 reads CASSYRPQGSDGYTF. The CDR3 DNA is TGTGCCAGCAGTTACAGGCCTCAGGGCTCGGATGGCTACACCTTC.

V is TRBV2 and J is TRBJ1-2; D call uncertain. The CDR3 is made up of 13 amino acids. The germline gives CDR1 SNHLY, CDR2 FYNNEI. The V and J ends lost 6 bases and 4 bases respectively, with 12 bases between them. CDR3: CASRERPSYGYTF. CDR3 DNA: TGTGCCAGCAGGGAGCGGCCGTCCTATGGCTACACCTTC.

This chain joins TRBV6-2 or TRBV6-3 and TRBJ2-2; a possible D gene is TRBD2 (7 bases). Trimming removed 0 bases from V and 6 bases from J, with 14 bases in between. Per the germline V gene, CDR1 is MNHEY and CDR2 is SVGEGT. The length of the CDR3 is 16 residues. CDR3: CASSYSLAGAAGELFF. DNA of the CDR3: TGTGCCAGCAGTTACTCACTTGCGGGGGCGGCCGGGGAGCTGTTTTTT.

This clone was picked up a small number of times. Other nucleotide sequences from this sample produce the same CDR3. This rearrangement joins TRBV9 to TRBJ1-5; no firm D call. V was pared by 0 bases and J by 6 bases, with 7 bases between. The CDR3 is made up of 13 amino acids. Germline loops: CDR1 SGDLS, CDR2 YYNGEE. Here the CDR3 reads CASSVDGSQPQHF. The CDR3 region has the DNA TGTGCCAGCAGCGTAGACGGTAGTCAGCCCCAGCATTTT.

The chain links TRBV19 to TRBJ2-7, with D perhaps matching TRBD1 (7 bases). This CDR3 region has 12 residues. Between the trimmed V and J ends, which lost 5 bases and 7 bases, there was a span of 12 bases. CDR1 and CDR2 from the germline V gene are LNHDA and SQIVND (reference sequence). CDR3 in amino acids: CASSVRGDEQYF. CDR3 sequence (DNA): TGTGCCAGTAGTGTCAGGGGGGATGAGCAGTACTTC.

The CDR3 bases are TGTGCCAGCAGCTTACGGTCACAGGGAGGGTATGGCTACACCTTC. Translated, it gives CASSLRSQGGYGYTF. V and J are TRBV11-2 and TRBJ1-2; TRBD1 is a possible D gene (6 bases). Germline CDR1 SGHAT, CDR2 FQNNGV. V gave up 2 bases and J gave up 5 bases, with 15 bases separating them. This CDR3 region has 15 residues.

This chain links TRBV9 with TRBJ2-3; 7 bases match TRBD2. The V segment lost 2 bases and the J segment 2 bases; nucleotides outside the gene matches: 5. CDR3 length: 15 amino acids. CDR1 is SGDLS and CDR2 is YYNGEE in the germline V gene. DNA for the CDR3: TGTGCCAGCAGCGTCCGCGGGGGTTTCACAGATACGCAGTATTTT. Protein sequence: CASSVRGGFTDTQYF.

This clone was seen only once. Here the CDR3 DNA reads TGTGCCAGCAGTTTGGGGCCTACCGGTGAGCAGTTCTTC. Encoded protein: CASSLGPTGEQFF. The V and J genes are TRBV27 and TRBJ2-1, with a tentative D call TRBD1 (5 bases). The CDR3 totals 13 residues. Germline loops: CDR1 MNHEY, CDR2 SMNVEV (reference sequence). V was clipped by 3 bases and J by 9 bases, with 12 bases between them.

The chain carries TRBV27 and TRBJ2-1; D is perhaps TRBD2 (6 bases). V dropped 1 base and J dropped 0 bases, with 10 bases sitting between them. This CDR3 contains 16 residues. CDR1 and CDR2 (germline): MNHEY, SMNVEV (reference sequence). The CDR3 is CASSLLGLSSYNEQFF. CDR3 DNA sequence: TGTGCCAGCAGTTTATTAGGACTAAGCTCCTACAATGAGCAGTTCTTC.

The CDR3 bases are TGCGCCAGCAGCCCGGGGATTACGACTGAAGCTTTCTTT. Protein product: CASSPGITTEAFF. The chain recombines TRBV4-1 with TRBJ1-1; D remains unclear. The CDR3 sequence is 13 residues long. Trimming removed 4 bases from V and 5 bases from J, with 11 bases in between. Germline values: CDR1 MGHRA, CDR2 YSYEKL.

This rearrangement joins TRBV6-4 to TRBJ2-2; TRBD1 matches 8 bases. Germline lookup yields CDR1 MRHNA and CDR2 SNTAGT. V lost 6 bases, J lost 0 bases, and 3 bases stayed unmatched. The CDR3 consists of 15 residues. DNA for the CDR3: TGTGCCAGCAGGGGACAGGAGTCGAACACCGGGGAGCTGTTTTTT. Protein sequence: CASRGQESNTGELFF.

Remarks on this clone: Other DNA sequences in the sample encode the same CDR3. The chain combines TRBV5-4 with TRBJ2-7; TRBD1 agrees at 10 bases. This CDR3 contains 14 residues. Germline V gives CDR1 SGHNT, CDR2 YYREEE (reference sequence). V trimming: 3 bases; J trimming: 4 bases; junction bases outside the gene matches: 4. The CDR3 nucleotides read TGTGCCAGCAGCTCGCCGGGACAGGGGTACGAGCAGTACTTC. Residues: CASSSPGQGYEQYF. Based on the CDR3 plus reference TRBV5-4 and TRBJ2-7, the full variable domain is ETGVTQSPTHLIKTRGQQVTLRCSSQSGHNTVSWYQQALGQGPQFIFQYYREEENGRGNFPPRFSGLQFPNYSSELNVNALELDDSALYLCASSSPGQGYEQYFGPGTRLTVT.